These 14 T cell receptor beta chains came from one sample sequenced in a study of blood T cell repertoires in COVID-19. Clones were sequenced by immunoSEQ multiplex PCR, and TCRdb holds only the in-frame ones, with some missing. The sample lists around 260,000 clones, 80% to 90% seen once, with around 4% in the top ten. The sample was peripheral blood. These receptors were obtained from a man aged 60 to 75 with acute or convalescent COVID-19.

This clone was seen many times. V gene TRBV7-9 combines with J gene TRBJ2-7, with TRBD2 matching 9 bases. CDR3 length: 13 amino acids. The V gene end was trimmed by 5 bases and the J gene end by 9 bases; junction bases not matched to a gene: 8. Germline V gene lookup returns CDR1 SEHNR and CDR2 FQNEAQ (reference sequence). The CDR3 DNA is TGTGCCAGCAGCCAGACTAGCGGAGTGGGGCAGTACTTC. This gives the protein CASSQTSGVGQYF.

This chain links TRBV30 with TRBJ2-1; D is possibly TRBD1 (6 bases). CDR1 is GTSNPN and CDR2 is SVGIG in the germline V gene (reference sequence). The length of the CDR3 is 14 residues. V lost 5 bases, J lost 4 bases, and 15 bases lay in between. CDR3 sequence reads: CAWDTGNTYNEQFF. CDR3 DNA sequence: TGTGCCTGGGATACAGGGAATACGTACAATGAGCAGTTCTTC.

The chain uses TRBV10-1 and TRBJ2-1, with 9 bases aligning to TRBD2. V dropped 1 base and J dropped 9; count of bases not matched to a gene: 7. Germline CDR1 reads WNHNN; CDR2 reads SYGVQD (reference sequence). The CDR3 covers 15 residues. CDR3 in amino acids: CASSELSSGVGEQFF. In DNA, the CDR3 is TGCGCCAGCAGTGAGTTGTCTAGCGGGGTTGGTGAGCAGTTCTTC.

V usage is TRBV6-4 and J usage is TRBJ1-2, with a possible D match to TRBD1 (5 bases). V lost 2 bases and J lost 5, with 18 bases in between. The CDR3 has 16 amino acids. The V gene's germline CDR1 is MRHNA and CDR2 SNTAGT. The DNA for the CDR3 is TGTGCCAGCAGTGACCCTTGGGGCACCCTTAAGTATGGCTACACCTTC. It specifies CASSDPWGTLKYGYTF.

CDR3 region: CASSPQGGQGYSPLHF. The CDR3 DNA is TGTGCCAGCTCACCTCAAGGCGGACAGGGCTATTCACCCCTCCACTTT. The gene calls are TRBV18 and TRBJ1-6, with TRBD1 matching 8 bases. V shed 3 bases, J shed 8 bases, and the junction held 9 bases outside the gene matches. The CDR3 sequence is 16 residues long. Germline V gene data show CDR1 as KGHSH and CDR2 as LQKENI.

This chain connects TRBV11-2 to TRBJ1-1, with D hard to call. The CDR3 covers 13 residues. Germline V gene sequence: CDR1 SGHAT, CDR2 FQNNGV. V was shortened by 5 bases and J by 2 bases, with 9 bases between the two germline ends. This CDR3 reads CASSVDRNTEAFF. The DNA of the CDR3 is TGTGCCAGCAGCGTCGATAGAAACACTGAAGCTTTCTTT.

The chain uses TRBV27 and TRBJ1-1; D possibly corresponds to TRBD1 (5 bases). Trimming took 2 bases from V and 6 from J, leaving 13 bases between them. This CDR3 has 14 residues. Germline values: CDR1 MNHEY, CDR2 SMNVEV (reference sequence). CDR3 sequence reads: CASSLGQGGPEAFF. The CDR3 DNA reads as TGTGCCAGCAGTTTAGGGCAGGGAGGGCCTGAAGCTTTCTTT.

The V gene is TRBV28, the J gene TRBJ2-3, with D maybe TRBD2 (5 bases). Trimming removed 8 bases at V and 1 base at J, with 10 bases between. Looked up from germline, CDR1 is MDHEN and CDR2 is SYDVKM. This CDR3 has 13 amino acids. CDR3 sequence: CASDMGGTDTQYF. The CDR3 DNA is TGTGCCAGCGATATGGGAGGCACAGATACGCAGTATTTT. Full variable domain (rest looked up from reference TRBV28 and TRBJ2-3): DVKVTQSSRYLVKRTGEKVFLECVQDMDHENMFWYRQDPGLGLRLIYFSYDVKMKEKGDIPEGYSVSREKKERFSLILESASTNQTSMYLCASDMGGTDTQYFGPGTRLTVL.

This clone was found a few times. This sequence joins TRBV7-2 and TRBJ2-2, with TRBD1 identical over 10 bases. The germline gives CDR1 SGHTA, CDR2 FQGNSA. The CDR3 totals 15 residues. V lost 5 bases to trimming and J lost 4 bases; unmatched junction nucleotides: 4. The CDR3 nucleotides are TGTGCCAGCAGCCCGAGGACAGGGGGCACCGGGGAGCTGTTTTTT. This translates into CASSPRTGGTGELFF.

CDR3: CASSPTYGQQETQYF. The CDR3 DNA follows: TGTGCCAGCAGCCCGACCTACGGACAGCAAGAGACCCAGTACTTC. The chain carries TRBV7-8 and TRBJ2-5; a weak D match, TRBD1 (6 bases). Germline CDR1 and CDR2: SGHVS and FQNEAQ. The V end lost 5 bases, the J end lost 2 bases, and 15 bases lay between the germline ends. CDR3 size: 15 residues.

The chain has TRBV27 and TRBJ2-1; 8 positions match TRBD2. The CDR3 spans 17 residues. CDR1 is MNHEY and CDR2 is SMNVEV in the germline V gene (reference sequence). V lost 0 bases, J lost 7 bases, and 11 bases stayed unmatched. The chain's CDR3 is CASSLSIAGTRKNEQFF. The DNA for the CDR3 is TGTGCCAGCAGTTTATCAATAGCGGGGACTCGGAAGAATGAGCAGTTCTTC.

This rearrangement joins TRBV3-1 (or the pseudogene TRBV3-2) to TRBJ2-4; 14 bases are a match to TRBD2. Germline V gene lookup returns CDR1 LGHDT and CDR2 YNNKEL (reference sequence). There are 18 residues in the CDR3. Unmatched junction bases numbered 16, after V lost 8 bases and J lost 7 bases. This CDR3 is CASGAPGLAGGKNNIQYF. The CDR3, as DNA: TGTGCCAGCGGCGCACCCGGACTAGCGGGAGGAAAGAATAACATTCAGTACTTC.

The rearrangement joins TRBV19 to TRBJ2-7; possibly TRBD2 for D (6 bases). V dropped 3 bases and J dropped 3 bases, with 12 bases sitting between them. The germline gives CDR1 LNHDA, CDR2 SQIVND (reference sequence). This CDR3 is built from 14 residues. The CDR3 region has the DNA TGTGCCAGTAGTATGGGGCGGGAAAACTACGAGCAGTACTTC. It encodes CASSMGRENYEQYF.

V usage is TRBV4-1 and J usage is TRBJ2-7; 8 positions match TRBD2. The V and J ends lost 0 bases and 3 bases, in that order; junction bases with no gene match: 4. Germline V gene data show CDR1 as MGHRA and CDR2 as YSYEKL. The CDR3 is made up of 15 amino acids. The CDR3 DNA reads TGCGCCAGCAGCCAAGATTTGGGACTAGGCTACGAGCAGTACTTC. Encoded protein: CASSQDLGLGYEQYF.